One sample yielded the 19 T cell receptor beta chains listed below, sequenced in a study of blood T cell repertoires in COVID-19. Produced via immunoSEQ multiplex PCR; TCRdb's table is partial and in-frame only. The sample has 200,000 to 250,000 clones; 88% are singletons. Sequencing input: PBMCs or T cells enriched from blood (not recorded which). These receptors originate from a woman aged 25 to 45 who had recovered from COVID-19.

The chain joins TRBV19 to TRBJ1-6, with D uncertain. The length of the CDR3 is 12 residues. The ends were cut back, 9 bases at V and 2 bases at J, with 5 bases in the middle. CDR1 and CDR2 from the germline V gene are LNHDA and SQIVND (reference sequence). The CDR3 nucleotides read TGTGCCAGCGGTCCCTATAATTCACCCCTCCACTTT. Its translation is CASGPYNSPLHF.

This sequence joins TRBV7-2 and TRBJ1-1; D is unclear. Germline CDR1 SGHTA, CDR2 FQGNSA. This CDR3 is built from 12 residues. The V and J ends lost 5 bases and 2 bases respectively, with 6 bases between them. The CDR3: CASSVTNTEAFF. CDR3 DNA: TGTGCCAGCAGCGTTACTAACACTGAAGCTTTCTTT. The variable domain in full, completed from reference TRBV7-2 and TRBJ1-1, reads GAGVSQSPSNKVTEKGKDVELRCDPISGHTALYWYRQSLGQGLEFLIYFQGNSAPDKSGLPSDRFSAERTGGSVSTLTIQRTQQEDSAVYLCASSVTNTEAFFGQGTRLTVV.

The chain joins TRBV4-2 to TRBJ2-1; 12 bases agree with TRBD2. The germline V gene has CDR1 LGHNA and CDR2 YNFKEQ. CDR3 length: 18 residues. After removal of 3 bases from V and 7 bases from J, the junction contained 13 bases not matched to a gene. CDR3 sequence: CASSHPTVLAGGNNEQFF. CDR3 DNA sequence: TGTGCCAGCAGCCATCCTACAGTACTAGCGGGGGGAAATAATGAGCAGTTCTTC.

The chain couples TRBV2 to TRBJ1-1; D may be TRBD1 (5 bases). Looked up from germline, CDR1 is SNHLY and CDR2 is FYNNEI. The CDR3 totals 14 residues. V was cut by 5 bases and J by 3 bases, with 13 bases left in between. DNA of the CDR3: TGTGCCAGCAGTTACCGGGGGGTCGACACTGAAGCTTTCTTT. Its translation is CASSYRGVDTEAFF.

The chain joins TRBV2 to TRBJ1-4, with D maybe TRBD1 (6 bases). V gave up 6 bases and J gave up 0 bases, with 8 bases separating them. There are 14 residues in the CDR3. In germline, CDR1 is SNHLY, CDR2 FYNNEI. Here the CDR3 DNA reads TGTGCCAGCAGCGGACAGACAACTAATGAAAAACTGTTTTTT. Its translation: CASSGQTTNEKLFF.

V and J are TRBV12-5 and TRBJ1-1; TRBD1 aligns across 10 bases. J gave up 7 bases and V 6 bases, and 8 bases lay outside the gene matches. Germline V CDR1 and CDR2: LGHNT, FRNRAP. This CDR3 spans 14 amino acids. In DNA form, the CDR3 reads TGTGCTAGTGGCCCTGGGGACAGGGGCCTTGAAGCTTTCTTT. Encoded protein: CASGPGDRGLEAFF.

The V and J genes are TRBV6-1 and TRBJ2-7, with D tentatively TRBD1 (6 bases). The CDR3 is 13 residues long. V was shortened by 2 bases and J by 5 bases, with 10 bases between the two germline ends. Germline V gene data show CDR1 as MNHNS and CDR2 as SASEGT. This CDR3 is CASSEMSGDEQYF. The CDR3 nucleotides are TGTGCCAGCAGTGAAATGTCAGGGGACGAGCAGTACTTC.

The chain recombines TRBV29-1 with TRBJ1-1; possibly TRBD1 for D (5 bases). The V and J ends lost 4 bases and 5 bases respectively, with 11 bases between them. The CDR3 totals 12 residues. CDR1 and CDR2 from the germline V gene are SQVTM and ANQGSEA. The CDR3 loop reads CSVGWGGTEAFF. For the CDR3, the DNA is TGCAGCGTTGGTTGGGGGGGGACTGAAGCTTTCTTT.

Here the CDR3 DNA reads TGTGCCAGCAGCCCCGGACAGCGCAGCTATGGCTACACCTTC. As protein: CASSPGQRSYGYTF. The rearrangement links TRBV6-5 to TRBJ1-2; tentatively, D is TRBD1 (6 bases). CDR1 is MNHEY, CDR2 SVGAGI, per germline. V was shortened by 6 bases and J by 4 bases, with 15 bases between the two germline ends. This CDR3 has 14 amino acids.

This rearrangement joins TRBV25-1 to TRBJ2-3; possibly TRBD2 for D (6 bases). Looked up from germline, CDR1 is MGHDK and CDR2 is SYGVNS. The CDR3 has 15 amino acids. V was pared by 1 base and J by 3 bases, with 11 bases between. The CDR3 coding sequence is TGTGCCAGCAGTGAATTATGGACTATGACAGATACGCAGTATTTT. Its protein is CASSELWTMTDTQYF. The whole variable domain, filled in from reference TRBV25-1 and TRBJ2-3, reads EADIYQTPRYLVIGTGKKITLECSQTMGHDKMYWYQQDPGMELHLIHYSYGVNSTEKGDLSSESTVSRIRTEHFPLTLESARPSHTSQYLCASSELWTMTDTQYFGPGTRLTVL.

V usage is TRBV14 and J usage is TRBJ1-1, with D uncertain. Germline loops: CDR1 SGHDN, CDR2 FVKESK. The CDR3 sequence is 13 residues long. The ends were cut back, 4 bases at V and 4 bases at J, with 10 bases in the middle. The CDR3 coding sequence is TGTGCCAGCAGCCCCCGGTTCCGCACTGAAGCTTTCTTT. It translates to CASSPRFRTEAFF. The full variable domain, completed using reference TRBV14 and TRBJ1-1, is EAGVTQFPSHSVIEKGQTVTLRCDPISGHDNLYWYRRVMGKEIKFLLHFVKESKQDESGMPNNRFLAERTGGTYSTLKVQPAELEDSGVYFCASSPRFRTEAFFGQGTRLTVV.

V and J are TRBV4-3 and TRBJ2-7; the match to TRBD1 covers 9 bases. CDR1 is LGHNA, CDR2 YSLEER, per germline. The CDR3 extends over 16 amino acids. Germline trimming cut 0 bases from V and 2 bases from J; bases unmatched to any gene: 5. DNA for the CDR3: TGCGCCAGCAGCCAAGATGCGGGACAGGGAGCCTACGAGCAGTACTTC. Residues: CASSQDAGQGAYEQYF.

The chain is built from TRBV6-1 and TRBJ1-1; maybe TRBD1 (5 bases). This CDR3 is 14 amino acids long. Trimming shortened V by 5 bases and J by 1 base, and 11 bases separated the two germline ends. Looked up from germline, CDR1 is MNHNS and CDR2 is SASEGT. The DNA for the CDR3 is TGTGCCAGCAGTTATCGGGGGACGAACACTGAAGCTTTCTTT. Encoded protein: CASSYRGTNTEAFF.

The chain couples TRBV3-1 (or the pseudogene TRBV3-2) to TRBJ2-4; D gene unclear. Trimming stripped 1 base from V and 6 bases from J, with 4 bases between. The length of the CDR3 is 12 residues. The germline CDR1 and CDR2 sequences are LGHDT and YNNKEL (reference sequence). The CDR3 reads CASSQGRNIQYF. The CDR3 DNA is TGTGCCAGCAGCCAAGGGAGAAACATTCAGTACTTC.

The genes are TRBV4-3 and TRBJ1-4; 7 bases match TRBD1. Looked up from germline, CDR1 is LGHNA and CDR2 is YSLEER. The CDR3 runs to 16 residues. Germline trimming cut 4 bases from V and 3 bases from J; bases unmatched to any gene: 8. The CDR3 sequence is CASSRDQDRSNEKLFF. The CDR3 bases are TGCGCCAGCAGCCGGGACCAGGACAGGTCTAATGAAAAACTGTTTTTT.

This chain links TRBV5-8 with TRBJ1-2, with D perhaps TRBD1 (6 bases). This CDR3 has 14 residues. CDR1 is SGHTS, CDR2 YDEGEE, per germline. The ends were cut back, 4 bases at V and 0 bases at J, with 10 bases in the middle. The CDR3 loop reads CASSNRVANYGYTF. As DNA, the CDR3 is TGTGCCAGCAGCAACAGGGTGGCTAACTATGGCTACACCTTC. The complete variable domain, with remaining parts taken from reference TRBV5-8 and TRBJ1-2, reads EAGVTQSPTHLIKTRGQQATLRCSPISGHTSVYWYQQALGLGLQFLLWYDEGEERNRGNFPPRFSGRQFPNYSSELNVNALELEDSALYLCASSNRVANYGYTFGSGTRLTVV.

V and J are TRBV5-1 and TRBJ1-1, with D uncertain. This CDR3 comprises 14 residues. V was shortened by 7 bases and J by 1 base, with 14 bases between the two germline ends. Looked up from germline, CDR1 is SGHRS and CDR2 is YFSETQ. The CDR3 loop is CASRLGRGNTEAFF. Written as DNA, the CDR3 is TGCGCCAGCCGGTTGGGTCGGGGGAACACTGAAGCTTTCTTT.

The gene calls are TRBV11-1 and TRBJ2-5; D is uncertain. Trimming stripped 1 base from V and 5 bases from J, with 5 bases between. Looked up from germline, CDR1 is SGHAT and CDR2 is FQDESV (reference sequence). CDR3 length: 12 residues. In nucleotides, the CDR3 is TGTGCCAGCAGCTTAGGCGTGGAGACCCAGTACTTC. Translation: CASSLGVETQYF.

The rearrangement uses TRBV5-4 and TRBJ2-1; 10 bases fit TRBD1. The junction had 14 bases not matched to a gene; V was cut back by 4 bases and J by 10 bases. The CDR3 loop spans 16 amino acids. Germline values: CDR1 SGHNT, CDR2 YYREEE (reference sequence). The CDR3 region is CASSRIPGQGKKEQFF. The CDR3 DNA sequence: TGTGCCAGCAGCCGTATTCCGGGACAGGGGAAGAAAGAGCAGTTCTTC.